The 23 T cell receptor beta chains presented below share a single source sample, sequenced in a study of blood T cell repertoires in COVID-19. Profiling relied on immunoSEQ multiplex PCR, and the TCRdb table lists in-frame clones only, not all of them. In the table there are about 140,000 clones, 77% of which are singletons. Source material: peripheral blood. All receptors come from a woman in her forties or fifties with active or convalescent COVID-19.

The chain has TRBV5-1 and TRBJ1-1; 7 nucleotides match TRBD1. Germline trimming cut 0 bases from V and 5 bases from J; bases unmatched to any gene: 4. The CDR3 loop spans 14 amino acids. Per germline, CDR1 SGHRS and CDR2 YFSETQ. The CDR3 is CASSLEGAGTEAFF. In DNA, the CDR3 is TGCGCCAGCAGCTTGGAGGGGGCAGGAACTGAAGCTTTCTTT.

The CDR3 sequence is CASSYGTVEAFF. The DNA of the CDR3 is TGTGCCAGCAGTTACGGGACAGTCGAAGCTTTCTTT. The chain carries TRBV6-6 and TRBJ1-1; 7 nucleotides line up with TRBD1. Germline assignment: CDR1 MNHNY and CDR2 SVGAGI (reference sequence). The CDR3 extends over 12 amino acids. Trimming cost V 2 bases and J 8 bases; bases outside gene matches: 2.

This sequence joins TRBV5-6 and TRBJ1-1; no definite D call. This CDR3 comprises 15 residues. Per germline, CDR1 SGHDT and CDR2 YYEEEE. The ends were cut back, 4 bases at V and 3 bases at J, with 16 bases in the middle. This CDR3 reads CASSLNWRTYTEAFF. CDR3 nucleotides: TGTGCCAGCAGCCTAAACTGGAGGACGTACACTGAAGCTTTCTTT.

The CDR3 is CASSQRSPLAGVEQFF. The DNA of the CDR3 is TGCGCCAGCAGCCAAAGGAGCCCACTAGCGGGGGTTGAGCAGTTCTTC. The V and J genes are TRBV4-3 and TRBJ2-1; 11 bases line up with TRBD2. Germline V gene data show CDR1 as LGHNA and CDR2 as YSLEER. This CDR3 has 16 amino acids. The junction had 9 bases not matched to a gene; V was cut back by 2 bases and J by 9 bases.

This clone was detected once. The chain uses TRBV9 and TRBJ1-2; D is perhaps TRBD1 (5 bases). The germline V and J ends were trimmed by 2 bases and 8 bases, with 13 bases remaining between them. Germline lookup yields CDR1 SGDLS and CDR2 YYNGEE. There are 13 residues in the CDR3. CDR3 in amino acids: CASSVLGGKGYTF. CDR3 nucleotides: TGTGCCAGCAGCGTCCTTGGGGGGAAAGGCTACACCTTC.

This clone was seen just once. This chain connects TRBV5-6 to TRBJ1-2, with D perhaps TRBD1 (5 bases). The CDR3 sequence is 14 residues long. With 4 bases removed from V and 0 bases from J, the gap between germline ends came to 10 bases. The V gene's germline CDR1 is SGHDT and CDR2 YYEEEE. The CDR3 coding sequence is TGTGCCAGCAGCCCGGACATATCTAACTATGGCTACACCTTC. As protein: CASSPDISNYGYTF.

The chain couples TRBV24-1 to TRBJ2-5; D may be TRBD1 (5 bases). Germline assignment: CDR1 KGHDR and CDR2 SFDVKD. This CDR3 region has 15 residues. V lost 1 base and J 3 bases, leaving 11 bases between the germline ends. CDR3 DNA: TGTGCCACCAGTGATTTCAGGGCCGGAAAAGAGACCCAGTACTTC. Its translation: CATSDFRAGKETQYF.

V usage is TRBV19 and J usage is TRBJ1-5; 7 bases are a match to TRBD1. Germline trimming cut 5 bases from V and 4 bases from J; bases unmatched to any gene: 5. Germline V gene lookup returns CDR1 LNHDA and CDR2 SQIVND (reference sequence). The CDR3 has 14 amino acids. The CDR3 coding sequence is TGTGCCAGTAGTCTGGACAGGAAAAATCAGCCCCAGCATTTT. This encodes CASSLDRKNQPQHF.

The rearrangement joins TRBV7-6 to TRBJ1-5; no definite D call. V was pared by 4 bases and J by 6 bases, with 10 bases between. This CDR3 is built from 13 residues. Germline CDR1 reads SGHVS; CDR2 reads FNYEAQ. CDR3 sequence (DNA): TGTGCCAGCAGCTCCCTCCAGGCTCAGCCCCAGCATTTT. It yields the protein CASSSLQAQPQHF.

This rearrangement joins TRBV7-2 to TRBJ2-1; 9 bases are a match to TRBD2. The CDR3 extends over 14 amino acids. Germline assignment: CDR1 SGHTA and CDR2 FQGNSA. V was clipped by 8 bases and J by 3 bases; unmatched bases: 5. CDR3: CASRLAGIYNEQFF. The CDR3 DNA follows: TGTGCCAGCCGGCTAGCGGGGATCTACAATGAGCAGTTCTTC.

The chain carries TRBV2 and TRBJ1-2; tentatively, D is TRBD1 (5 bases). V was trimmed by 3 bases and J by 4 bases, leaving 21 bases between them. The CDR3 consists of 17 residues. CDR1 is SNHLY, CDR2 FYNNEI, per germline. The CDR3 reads CASSELGTSLSSYGYTF. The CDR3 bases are TGTGCCAGCAGTGAGCTCGGGACTTCCCTCTCGAGCTATGGCTACACCTTC.

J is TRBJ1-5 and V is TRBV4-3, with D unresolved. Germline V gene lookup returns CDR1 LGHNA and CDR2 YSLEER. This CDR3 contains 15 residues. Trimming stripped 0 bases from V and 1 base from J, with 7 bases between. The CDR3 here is CASSQDRHSNQPQHF. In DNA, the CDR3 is TGCGCCAGCAGCCAAGATAGACACAGCAATCAGCCCCAGCATTTT.

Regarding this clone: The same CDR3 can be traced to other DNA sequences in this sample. CDR3 DNA: TGCGCCAGCAGCTTGGCCGGGAACACTGAAGCTTTCTTT. It yields the protein CASSLAGNTEAFF. V gene TRBV5-1 combines with J gene TRBJ1-1; D is uncertain. CDR3 size: 13 residues. Germline CDR1 is SGHRS and CDR2 is YFSETQ. V dropped 0 bases and J dropped 1 base, with 4 bases sitting between them.

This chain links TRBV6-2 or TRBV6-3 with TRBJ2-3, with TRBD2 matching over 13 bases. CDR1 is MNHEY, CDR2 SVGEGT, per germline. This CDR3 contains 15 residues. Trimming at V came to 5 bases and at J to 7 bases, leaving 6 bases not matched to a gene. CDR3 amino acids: CASSVLAGGINTQYF. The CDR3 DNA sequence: TGTGCCAGCAGTGTACTAGCGGGAGGGATAAATACGCAGTATTTT.

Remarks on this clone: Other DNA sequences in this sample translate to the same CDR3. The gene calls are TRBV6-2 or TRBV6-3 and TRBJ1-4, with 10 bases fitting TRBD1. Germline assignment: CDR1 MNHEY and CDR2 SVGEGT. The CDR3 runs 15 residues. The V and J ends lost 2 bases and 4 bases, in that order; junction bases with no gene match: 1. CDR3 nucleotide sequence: TGTGCCAGCAGTTACGGGACAGGGGATAATGAAAAACTGTTTTTT. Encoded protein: CASSYGTGDNEKLFF.

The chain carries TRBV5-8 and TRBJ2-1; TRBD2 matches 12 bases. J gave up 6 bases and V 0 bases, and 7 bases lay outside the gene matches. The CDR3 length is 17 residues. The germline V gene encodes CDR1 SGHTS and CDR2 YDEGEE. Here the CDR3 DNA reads TGTGCCAGCAGCTTGGCCTCCGGACTAGCGGGACGCAATGAGCAGTTCTTC. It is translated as CASSLASGLAGRNEQFF.

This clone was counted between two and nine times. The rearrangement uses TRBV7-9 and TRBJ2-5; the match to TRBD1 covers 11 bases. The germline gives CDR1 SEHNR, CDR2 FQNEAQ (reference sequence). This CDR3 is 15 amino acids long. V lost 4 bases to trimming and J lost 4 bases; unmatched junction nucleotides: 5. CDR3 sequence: CASSSGTGGRETQYF. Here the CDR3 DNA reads TGTGCCAGCAGCTCCGGGACAGGGGGGCGAGAGACCCAGTACTTC.

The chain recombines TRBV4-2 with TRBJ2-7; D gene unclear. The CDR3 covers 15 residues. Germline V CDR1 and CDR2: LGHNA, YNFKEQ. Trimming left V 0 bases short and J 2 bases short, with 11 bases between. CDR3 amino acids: CASSQDTPGPYEQYF. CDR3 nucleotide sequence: TGTGCCAGCAGCCAAGACACCCCTGGGCCCTACGAGCAGTACTTC.

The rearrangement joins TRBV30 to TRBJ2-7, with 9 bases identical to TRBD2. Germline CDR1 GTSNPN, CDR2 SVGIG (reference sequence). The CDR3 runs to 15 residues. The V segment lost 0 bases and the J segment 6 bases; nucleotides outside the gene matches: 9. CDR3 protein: CAWSVLREGLSEQYF. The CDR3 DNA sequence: TGTGCCTGGAGTGTACTGCGGGAGGGCCTCAGCGAGCAGTACTTC.

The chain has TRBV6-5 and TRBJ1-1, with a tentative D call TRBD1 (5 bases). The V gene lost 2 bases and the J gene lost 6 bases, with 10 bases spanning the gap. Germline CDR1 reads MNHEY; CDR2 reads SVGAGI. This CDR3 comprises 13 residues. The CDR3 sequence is CASSYSGGAEAFF. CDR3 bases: TGTGCCAGCAGTTACAGTGGGGGGGCTGAAGCTTTCTTT.

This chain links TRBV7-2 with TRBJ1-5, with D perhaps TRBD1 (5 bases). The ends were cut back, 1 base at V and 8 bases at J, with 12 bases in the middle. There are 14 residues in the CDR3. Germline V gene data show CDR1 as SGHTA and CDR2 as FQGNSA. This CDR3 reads CASSLDQGAKPQHF. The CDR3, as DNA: TGTGCCAGCAGCTTAGACCAGGGCGCCAAGCCCCAGCATTTT.

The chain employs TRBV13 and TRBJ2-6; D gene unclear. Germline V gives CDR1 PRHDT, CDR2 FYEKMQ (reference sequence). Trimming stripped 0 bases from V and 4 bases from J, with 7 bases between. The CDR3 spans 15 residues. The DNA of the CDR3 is TGTGCCAGCAGCTTAGGCGGCGGAGGGGCCAACGTCCTGACTTTC. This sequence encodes CASSLGGGGANVLTF.

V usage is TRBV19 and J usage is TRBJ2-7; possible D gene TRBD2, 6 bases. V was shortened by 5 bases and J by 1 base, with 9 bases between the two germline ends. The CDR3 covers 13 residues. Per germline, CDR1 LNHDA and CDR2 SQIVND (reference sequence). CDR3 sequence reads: CASSPGTSYEQYF. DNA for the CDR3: TGTGCCAGTAGTCCGGGGACTTCCTACGAGCAGTACTTC. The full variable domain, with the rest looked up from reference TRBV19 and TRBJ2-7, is DGGITQSPKYLFRKEGQNVTLSCEQNLNHDAMYWYRQDPGQGLRLIYYSQIVNDFQKGDIAEGYSVSREKKESFPLTVTSAQKNPTAFYLCASSPGTSYEQYFGPGTRLTVT.